One T cell receptor beta chain is described in this entry. Antigen unknown. One end of the junction is discordant with germline, which a read error may explain. The CDR3 spans 15 residues. Germline CDR1 and CDR2: SQVTM and ANQGSEA. The source of the sample is a study of tumor-infiltrating lymphocytes in primary liver carcinoma. A primer matching the constant region was used to make TCR beta cDNA from 450 to 550 ng of total RNA. Researchers made the TCR beta libraries by running three nested multiplex PCR rounds with slightly modified ARM-PCR. A C-beta reverse primer was combined with TRBV1-TRBV30 forward primers in the first two PCR rounds, and each round had approximately 10 cycles. TCRdb reprocessed the multiplex PCR reads with MiXCR, giving one entry per CDR3 protein. Among more than 85,000 distinct CDR3 sequences, around 80% were seen once, and the ten largest hold approximately 20%. Whole-study findings and limits: Top clones occupying all five tumor regions numbered only about 8-25%.

The study co-extracted DNA and RNA from roughly 20-30 mg of unsorted bulk tissue. The chain couples TRBV29-1 to TRBJ1-1; 8 nucleotides line up with TRBD1. This sequence originates from a man aged 40-49 years with primary liver carcinoma and hepatitis B virus infection. The source material was liver tumor tissue from sampling region 3. Described subset: tumor region T3, left-lateral pole. The DNA for the CDR3 is TGCAGTGGGTCAGGGGGCTGGGGAATGATCACTGGAGCTTTCTTT. Translating gives CSGSGGWGMITGAFF.